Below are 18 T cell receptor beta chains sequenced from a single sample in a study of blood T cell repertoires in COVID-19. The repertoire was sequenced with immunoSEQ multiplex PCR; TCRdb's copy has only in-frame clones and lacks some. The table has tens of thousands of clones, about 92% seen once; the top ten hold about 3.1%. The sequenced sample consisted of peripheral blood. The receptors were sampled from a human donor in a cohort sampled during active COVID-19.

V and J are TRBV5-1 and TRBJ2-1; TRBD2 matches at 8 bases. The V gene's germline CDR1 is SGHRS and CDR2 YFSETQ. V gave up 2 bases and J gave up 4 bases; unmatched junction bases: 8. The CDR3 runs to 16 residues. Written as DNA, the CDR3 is TGCGCCAGCAGCTTAAGCACTAGCGGCGCTTACAATGAGCAGTTCTTC. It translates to CASSLSTSGAYNEQFF.

Here the CDR3 DNA reads TGTGCCAGCAGTTCCACTGAGACCCAGTACTTC. This sequence encodes CASSSTETQYF. This sequence joins TRBV12-3 or TRBV12-4 and TRBJ2-5; no reliable D call. V shed 4 bases and J shed 5 bases, with 5 bases lying between them. CDR3 length equals 11 residues.

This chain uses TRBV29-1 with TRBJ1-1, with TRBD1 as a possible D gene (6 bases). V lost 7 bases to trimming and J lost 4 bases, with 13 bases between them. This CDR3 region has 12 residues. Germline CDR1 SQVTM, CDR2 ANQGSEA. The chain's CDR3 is CSAQGFSTEAFF. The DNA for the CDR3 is TGCAGCGCACAGGGATTTAGCACTGAAGCTTTCTTT.

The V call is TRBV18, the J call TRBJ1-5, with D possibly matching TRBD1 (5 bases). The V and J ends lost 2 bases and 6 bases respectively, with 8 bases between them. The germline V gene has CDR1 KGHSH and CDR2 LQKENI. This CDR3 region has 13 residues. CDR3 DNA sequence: TGTGCCAGCTCACCATTACAGGCTCAGCCCCAGCATTTT. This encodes CASSPLQAQPQHF. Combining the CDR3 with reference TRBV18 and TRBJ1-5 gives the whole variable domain NAGVMQNPRHLVRRRGQEARLRCSPMKGHSHVYWYRQLPEEGLKFMVYLQKENIIDESGMPKERFSAEFPKEGPSILRIQQVVRGDSAAYFCASSPLQAQPQHFGDGTRLSIL.

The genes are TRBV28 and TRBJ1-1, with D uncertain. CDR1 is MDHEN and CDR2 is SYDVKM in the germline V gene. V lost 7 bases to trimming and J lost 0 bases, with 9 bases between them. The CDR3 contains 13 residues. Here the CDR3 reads CASKRRVNTEAFF. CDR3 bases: TGTGCCAGCAAGCGGAGGGTGAACACTGAAGCTTTCTTT.

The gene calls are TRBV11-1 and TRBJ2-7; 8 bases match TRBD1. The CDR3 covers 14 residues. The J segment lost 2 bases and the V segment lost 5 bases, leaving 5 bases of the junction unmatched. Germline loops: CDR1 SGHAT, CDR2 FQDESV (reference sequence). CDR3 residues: CASSNRGLTYEQYF. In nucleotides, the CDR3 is TGTGCCAGCAGCAACAGGGGGTTGACCTACGAGCAGTACTTC.

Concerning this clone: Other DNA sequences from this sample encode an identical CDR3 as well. The CDR3 bases are TGTGCCAGCAGCTTGGGGGGAGGGTCCTACAATGAGCAGTTCTTC. Protein: CASSLGGGSYNEQFF. The V call is TRBV5-4, the J call TRBJ2-1, with 7 bases that match TRBD2. With V trimmed by 0 bases and J by 1 base, 1 base remained unmatched. Germline V gives CDR1 SGHNT, CDR2 YYREEE (reference sequence). The CDR3 covers 15 residues.

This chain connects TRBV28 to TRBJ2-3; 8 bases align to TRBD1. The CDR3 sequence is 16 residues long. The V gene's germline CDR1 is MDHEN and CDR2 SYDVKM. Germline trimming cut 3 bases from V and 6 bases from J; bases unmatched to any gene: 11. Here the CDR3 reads CASSLGGQGARDTQYF. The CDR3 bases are TGTGCCAGCAGTTTGGGTGGGCAGGGGGCGAGGGATACGCAGTATTTT.

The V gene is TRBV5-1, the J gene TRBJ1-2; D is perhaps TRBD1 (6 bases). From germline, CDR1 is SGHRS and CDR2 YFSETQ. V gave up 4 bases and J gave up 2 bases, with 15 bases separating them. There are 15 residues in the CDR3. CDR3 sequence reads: CASSLPGQQNYGYTF. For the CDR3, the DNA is TGCGCCAGCAGCCTACCGGGACAACAAAACTATGGCTACACCTTC.

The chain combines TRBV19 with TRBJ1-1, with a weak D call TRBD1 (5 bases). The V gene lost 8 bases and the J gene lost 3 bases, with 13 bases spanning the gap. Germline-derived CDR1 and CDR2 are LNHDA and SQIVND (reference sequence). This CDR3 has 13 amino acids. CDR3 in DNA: TGTGCCAGTGATAGGGGTTTGGACACTGAAGCTTTCTTT. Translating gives CASDRGLDTEAFF.

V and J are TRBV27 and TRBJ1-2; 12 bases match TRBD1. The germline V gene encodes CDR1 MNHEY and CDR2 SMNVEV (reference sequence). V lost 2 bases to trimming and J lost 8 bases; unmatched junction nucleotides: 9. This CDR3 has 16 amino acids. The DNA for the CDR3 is TGTGCCAGCAGTTTAGCTCCGGGACAGGGGGCTGGGGGCTACACCTTC. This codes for CASSLAPGQGAGGYTF.

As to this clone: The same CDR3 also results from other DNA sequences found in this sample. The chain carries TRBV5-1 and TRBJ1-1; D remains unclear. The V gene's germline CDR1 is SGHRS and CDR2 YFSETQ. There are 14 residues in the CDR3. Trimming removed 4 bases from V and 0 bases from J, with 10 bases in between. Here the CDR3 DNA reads TGCGCCAGCAGCCTCACGGGAATGAACACTGAAGCTTTCTTT. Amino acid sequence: CASSLTGMNTEAFF.

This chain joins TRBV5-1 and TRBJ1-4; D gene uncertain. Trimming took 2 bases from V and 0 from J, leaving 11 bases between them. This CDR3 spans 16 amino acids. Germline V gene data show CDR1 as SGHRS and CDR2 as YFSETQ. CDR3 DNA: TGCGCCAGCAGCTTACAACCCACCCCAACTAATGAAAAACTGTTTTTT. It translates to CASSLQPTPTNEKLFF.

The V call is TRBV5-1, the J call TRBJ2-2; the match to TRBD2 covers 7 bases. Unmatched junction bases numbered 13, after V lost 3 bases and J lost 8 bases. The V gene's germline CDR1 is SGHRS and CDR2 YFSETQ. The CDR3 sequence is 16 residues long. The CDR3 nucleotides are TGCGCCAGCAGCTGGGACGGGAGGCCCGTCCGGGGGGAGCTGTTTTTT. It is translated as CASSWDGRPVRGELFF.

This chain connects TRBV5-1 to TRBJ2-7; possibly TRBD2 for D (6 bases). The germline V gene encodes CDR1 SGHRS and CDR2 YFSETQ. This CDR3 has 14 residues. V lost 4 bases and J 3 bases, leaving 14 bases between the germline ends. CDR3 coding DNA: TGCGCCAGCAGCGGCGGGACTTCTCACTACGAGCAGTACTTC. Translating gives CASSGGTSHYEQYF. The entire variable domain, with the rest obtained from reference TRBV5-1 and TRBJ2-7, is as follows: KAGVTQTPRYLIKTRGQQVTLSCSPISGHRSVSWYQQTPGQGLQFLFEYFSETQRNKGNFPGRFSGRQFSNSRSEMNVSTLELGDSALYLCASSGGTSHYEQYFGPGTRLTVT.

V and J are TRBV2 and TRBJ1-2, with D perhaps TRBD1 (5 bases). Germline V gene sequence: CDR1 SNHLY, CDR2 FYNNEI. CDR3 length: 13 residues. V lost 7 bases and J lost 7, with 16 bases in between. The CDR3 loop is CASTYLQEGGYTF. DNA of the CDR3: TGTGCCAGCACCTACTTACAGGAGGGTGGCTACACCTTC.

The CDR3, as DNA: TGTGCCAGCAGCTATGGTCAAAGCGGCTACACCTTC. Residues: CASSYGQSGYTF. The chain couples TRBV11-2 to TRBJ1-2; D unresolved. Trimming removed 4 bases at V and 8 bases at J, with 11 bases between. CDR1 SGHAT and CDR2 FQNNGV come from the germline V gene. The CDR3 has 12 residues.

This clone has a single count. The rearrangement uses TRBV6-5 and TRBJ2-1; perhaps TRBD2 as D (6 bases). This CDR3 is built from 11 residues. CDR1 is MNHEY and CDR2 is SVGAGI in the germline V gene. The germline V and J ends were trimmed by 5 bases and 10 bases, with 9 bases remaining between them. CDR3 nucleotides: TGTGCCAGCAGTCTAGCGAGAGAGCAGTTCTTC. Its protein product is CASSLAREQFF.